The 10 T cell receptor beta chains below all came from one sample that was sequenced in a study of T-cell reconstitution after alpha-beta-depleted transplantation in children. Unique molecular identifiers were incorporated when the TCRbeta library was constructed. TCRdb called the PCR reads again in MiXCR, with one record for every CDR3 protein. Of about 610,000 distinct CDR3 sequences detected, about 11% appear once; the ten largest clones hold 4%. The material was PBMCs from the stem cell graft donor, obtained from the stem cell graft. The receptors were gathered from a human donor who donated a stem cell graft to a child with acute myeloid leukemia.

This clonotype was observed a handful of times. V and J are TRBV28 and TRBJ2-5, with 14 bases matching TRBD2. Germline V gene data show CDR1 as MDHEN and CDR2 as SYDVKM. V trimming: 6 bases; J trimming: 3 bases; junction bases outside the gene matches: 3. The CDR3 is 15 amino acids. The CDR3 DNA follows: TGTGCCAGCAGGTTGACTAGCGGGAGGGAAGAGACCCAGTACTTC. The encoded protein is CASRLTSGREETQYF.

In this sample, this clonotype turned up a few times. V usage is TRBV6-2 or TRBV6-3 and J usage is TRBJ2-3, with D unclear. This CDR3 is 11 amino acids long. V was clipped by 5 bases and J by 14 bases, with 14 bases between them. CDR1 and CDR2 (germline): MNHEY, SVGEGT. DNA of the CDR3: TGTGCCAGCAGTAACCTCCTAACAGTGTATTTT. Protein product: CASSNLLTVYF.

This clonotype was picked up many times. V and J are TRBV3-1 and TRBJ2-7; possibly TRBD2 for D (5 bases). The CDR3 covers 12 residues. Trimming took off 1 base at V and 5 bases at J, with 6 bases between the two ends. CDR1 is LGHDT, CDR2 YNNKEL, per germline (reference sequence). CDR3 DNA: TGTGCCAGCAGCCAAGTAGCGCACGAGCAGTACTTC. It encodes CASSQVAHEQYF.

This chain connects TRBV7-2 to TRBJ1-2; D unresolved. Trimming stripped 1 base from V and 8 bases from J, with 17 bases between. CDR3 size: 15 residues. Germline-derived CDR1 and CDR2 are SGHTA and FQGNSA. CDR3: CASSLEPGPLYGYTF. The CDR3 DNA sequence: TGTGCCAGCAGCTTAGAGCCGGGCCCCCTCTACGGCTACACCTTC.

At least ten counts were recorded for this clonotype. The chain recombines TRBV9 with TRBJ2-1; D is unresolved. This CDR3 contains 14 residues. Germline CDR1 SGDLS, CDR2 YYNGEE. V shed 0 bases and J shed 0 bases, with 4 bases lying between them. The CDR3 is CASSVAASYNEQFF. CDR3 bases: TGTGCCAGCAGCGTAGCGGCCTCCTACAATGAGCAGTTCTTC.

This clonotype was recorded many times. The chain joins TRBV20-1 to TRBJ2-7, with D possibly TRBD2 on 5 matching bases. Germline V gives CDR1 DFQATT, CDR2 SNEGSKA (reference sequence). This CDR3 has 15 amino acids. V was clipped by 0 bases and J by 2 bases, with 14 bases between them. The CDR3 spells CSARDFEGGPYEQYF. In DNA, the CDR3 is TGCAGTGCTAGAGATTTCGAAGGAGGACCCTACGAGCAGTACTTC.

This clonotype was recorded a few times. The rearrangement joins TRBV6-5 to TRBJ2-1; possibly TRBD1 for D (6 bases). The germline CDR1 and CDR2 sequences are MNHEY and SVGAGI. Trimming pared 4 bases from V and 0 bases from J, leaving 16 bases between. The CDR3 sequence is 17 residues long. This CDR3 is CASSSSRTDLSYNEQFF. CDR3 coding DNA: TGTGCCAGCAGTTCGTCAAGGACAGACCTCTCCTACAATGAGCAGTTCTTC.

There are a few counts of this clonotype. The chain has TRBV28 and TRBJ1-2; D possibly corresponds to TRBD1 (6 bases). V was clipped by 1 base and J by 5 bases, with 8 bases between them. CDR3 length: 13 residues. CDR1 MDHEN and CDR2 SYDVKM come from the germline V gene. CDR3 loop: CASSLLGGYGYTF. CDR3 nucleotide sequence: TGTGCCAGCAGTTTATTAGGGGGATATGGCTACACCTTC.

This clonotype was picked up many times. This sequence joins TRBV7-8 and TRBJ2-2; 10 bases align to TRBD2. In germline, CDR1 is SGHVS, CDR2 FQNEAQ. CDR3 length equals 14 residues. J lost 6 bases, V lost 10 bases, and 8 bases had no gene match. CDR3 sequence (DNA): TGTGCCATTGTCAGCGGGAGGGCCGCCGGGGAGCTGTTTTTT. Translated, it gives CAIVSGRAAGELFF.

This clonotype was recorded many times. The chain uses TRBV6-2 or TRBV6-3 and TRBJ2-7; TRBD1 agrees at 8 bases. The junction had 7 bases not matched to a gene; V was cut back by 5 bases and J by 4 bases. The CDR3 has 14 residues. Germline CDR1 is MNHEY and CDR2 is SVGEGT. CDR3 in amino acids: CASSDGQGPYEQYF. The DNA of the CDR3 is TGTGCCAGCAGTGACGGACAGGGACCGTACGAGCAGTACTTC.